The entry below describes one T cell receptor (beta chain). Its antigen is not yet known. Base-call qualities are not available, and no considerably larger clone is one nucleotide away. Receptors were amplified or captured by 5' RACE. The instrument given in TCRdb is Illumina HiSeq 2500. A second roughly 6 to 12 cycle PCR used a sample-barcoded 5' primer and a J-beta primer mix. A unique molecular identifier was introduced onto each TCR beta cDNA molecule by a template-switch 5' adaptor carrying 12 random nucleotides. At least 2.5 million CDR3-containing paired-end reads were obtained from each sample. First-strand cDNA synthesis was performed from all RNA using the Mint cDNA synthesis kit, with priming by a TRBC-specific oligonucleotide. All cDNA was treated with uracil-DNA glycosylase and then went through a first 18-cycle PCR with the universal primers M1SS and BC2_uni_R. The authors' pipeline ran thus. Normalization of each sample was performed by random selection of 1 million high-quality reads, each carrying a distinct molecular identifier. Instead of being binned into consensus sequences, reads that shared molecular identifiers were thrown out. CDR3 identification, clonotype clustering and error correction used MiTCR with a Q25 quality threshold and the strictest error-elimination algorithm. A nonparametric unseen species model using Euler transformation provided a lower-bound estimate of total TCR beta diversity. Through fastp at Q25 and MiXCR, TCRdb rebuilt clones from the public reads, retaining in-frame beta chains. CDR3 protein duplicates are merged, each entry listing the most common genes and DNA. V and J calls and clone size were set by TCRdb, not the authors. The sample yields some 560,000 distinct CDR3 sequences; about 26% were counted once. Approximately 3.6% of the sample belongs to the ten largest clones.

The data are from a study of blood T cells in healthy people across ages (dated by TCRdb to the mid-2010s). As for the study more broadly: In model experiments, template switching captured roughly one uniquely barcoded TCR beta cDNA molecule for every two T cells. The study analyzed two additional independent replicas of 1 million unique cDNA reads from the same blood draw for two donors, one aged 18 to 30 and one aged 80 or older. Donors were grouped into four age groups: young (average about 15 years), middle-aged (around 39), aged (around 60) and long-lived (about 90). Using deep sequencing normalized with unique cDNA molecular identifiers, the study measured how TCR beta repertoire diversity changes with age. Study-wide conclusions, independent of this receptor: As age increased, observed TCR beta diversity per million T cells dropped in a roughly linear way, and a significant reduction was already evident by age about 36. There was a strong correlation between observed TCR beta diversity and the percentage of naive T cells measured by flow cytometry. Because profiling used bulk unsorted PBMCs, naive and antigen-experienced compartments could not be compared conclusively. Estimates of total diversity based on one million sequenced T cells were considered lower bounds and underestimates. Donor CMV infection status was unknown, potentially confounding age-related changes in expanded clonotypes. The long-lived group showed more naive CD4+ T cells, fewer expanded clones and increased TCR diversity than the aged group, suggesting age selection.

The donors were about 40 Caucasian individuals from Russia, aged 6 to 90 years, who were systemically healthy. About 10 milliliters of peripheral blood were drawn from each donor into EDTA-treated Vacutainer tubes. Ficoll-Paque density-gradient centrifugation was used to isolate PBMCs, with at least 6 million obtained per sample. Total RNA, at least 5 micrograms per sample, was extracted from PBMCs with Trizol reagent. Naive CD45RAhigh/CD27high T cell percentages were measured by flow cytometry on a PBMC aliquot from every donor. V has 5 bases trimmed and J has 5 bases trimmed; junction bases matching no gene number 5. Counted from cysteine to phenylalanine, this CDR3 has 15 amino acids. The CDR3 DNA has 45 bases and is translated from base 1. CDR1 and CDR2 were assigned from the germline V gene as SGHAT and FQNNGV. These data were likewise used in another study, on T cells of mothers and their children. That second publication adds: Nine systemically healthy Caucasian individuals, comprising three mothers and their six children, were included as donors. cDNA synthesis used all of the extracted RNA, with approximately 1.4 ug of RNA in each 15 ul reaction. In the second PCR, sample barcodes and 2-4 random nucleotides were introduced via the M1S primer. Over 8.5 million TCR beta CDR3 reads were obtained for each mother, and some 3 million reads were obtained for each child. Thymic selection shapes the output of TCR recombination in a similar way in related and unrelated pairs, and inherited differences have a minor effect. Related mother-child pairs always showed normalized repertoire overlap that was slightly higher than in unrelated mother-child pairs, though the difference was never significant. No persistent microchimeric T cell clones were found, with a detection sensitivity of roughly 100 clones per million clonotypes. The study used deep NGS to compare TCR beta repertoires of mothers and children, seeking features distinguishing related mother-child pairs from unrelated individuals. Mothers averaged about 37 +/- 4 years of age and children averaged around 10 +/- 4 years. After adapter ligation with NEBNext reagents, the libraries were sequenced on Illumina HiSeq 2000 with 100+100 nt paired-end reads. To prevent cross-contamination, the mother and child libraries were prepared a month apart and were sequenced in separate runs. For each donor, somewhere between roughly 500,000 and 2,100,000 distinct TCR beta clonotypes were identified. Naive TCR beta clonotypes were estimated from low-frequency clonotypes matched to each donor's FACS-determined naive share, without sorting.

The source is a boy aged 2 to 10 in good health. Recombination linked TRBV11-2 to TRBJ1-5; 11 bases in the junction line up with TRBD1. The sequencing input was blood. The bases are TGTGCCAGCAGCGCCCCGGGACAGGGGGATCAGCCCCAGCATTTT. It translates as CASSAPGQGDQPQHF.